This T cell receptor beta chain was sequenced for a study of response to subunit inactivated influenza vaccine. In the case of this clonotype: Its antigen is not identified.

TCRdb reprocessed the RT-PCR reads via MiXCR and lists one record per CDR3 protein. The profile shows some 540,000 distinct CDR3 sequences, under 25% of them singletons. Trimming left V 5 bases short and J 2 bases short, with 12 bases between. The CDR3 covers 14 residues. Germline V CDR1 and CDR2: SGHTA, FQGNSA. Broader study findings: It was suggested by the authors that few new T cells are recruited by each seasonal influenza vaccination.

This same sample was also part of a study on T cells expressing NK-cell markers. As that study records: cDNA encoding TCR beta was synthesized via 5'RACE template switching incorporating UMIs.

The sequence came from a man aged 45 to 65 who received an inactivated influenza vaccine. This rearrangement joins TRBV7-2 to TRBJ2-5; possibly TRBD2 for D (6 bases). The sequencing here drew on CD4+ T cells sorted from PBMCs, taken 11 to 12 days after vaccination. In DNA form, the CDR3 reads TGTGCCAGCAGCGATCCGGGACTTCAAGAGACCCAGTACTTC. It yields the protein CASSDPGLQETQYF. The variable domain in full, with the rest retrieved from reference TRBV7-2 and TRBJ2-5, is GAGVSQSPSNKVTEKGKDVELRCDPISGHTALYWYRQSLGQGLEFLIYFQGNSAPDKSGLPSDRFSAERTGGSVSTLTIQRTQQEDSAVYLCASSDPGLQETQYFGPGTRLLVL.